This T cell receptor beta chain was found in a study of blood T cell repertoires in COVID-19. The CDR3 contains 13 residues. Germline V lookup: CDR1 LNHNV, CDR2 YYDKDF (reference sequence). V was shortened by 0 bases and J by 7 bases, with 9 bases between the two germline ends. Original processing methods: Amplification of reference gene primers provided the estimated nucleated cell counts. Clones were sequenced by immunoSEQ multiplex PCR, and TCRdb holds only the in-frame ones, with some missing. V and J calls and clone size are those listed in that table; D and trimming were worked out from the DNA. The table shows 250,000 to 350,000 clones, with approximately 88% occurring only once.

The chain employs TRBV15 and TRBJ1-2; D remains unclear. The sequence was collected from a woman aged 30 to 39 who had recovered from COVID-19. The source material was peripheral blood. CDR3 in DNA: TGTGCCACCAGCAGAGACCAGGAATTTGGCTACACCTTC. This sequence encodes CATSRDQEFGYTF.